The next 2 T cell receptor beta chains were all read from a single sample in a study of shared clonotypes between healthy human individuals. Data came from immunoSEQ multiplex PCR; TCRdb stores just in-frame clones and leaves some out. The repertoire holds 110,000 or so clones, with 68% as singletons. The sample taken for sequencing was memory CD8+ T cells sorted from blood. Subset here: CD45RO+ cells pooled with CCR7-negative TemRA cells. The receptors were gathered from a woman aged 30 to 39 in good health.

The rearrangement uses TRBV14 and TRBJ2-4; 7 bases align to TRBD2. Unmatched junction bases numbered 6, after V lost 4 bases and J lost 0 bases. The CDR3 spans 16 residues. The V gene's germline CDR1 is SGHDN and CDR2 FVKESK. As DNA, the CDR3 is TGTGCCAGCAGCCGTTCTAGCGGACTAGCCAAAAACATTCAGTACTTC. This encodes CASSRSSGLAKNIQYF.

Of note for this clone: This sequence may be a read error, since a much larger clone differs from it by one base. Other DNA sequences of this sample code for an identical CDR3. The V gene is TRBV7-9, the J gene TRBJ2-1; 7 bases agree with TRBD2. This CDR3 comprises 16 residues. The trim removed 5 bases at V and 0 bases at J, leaving 7 bases unmatched. Germline loops: CDR1 SEHNR, CDR2 FQNEAQ (reference sequence). The CDR3 nucleotides are TGTGCCAGCAGCCCCCGAGGCGGGAGCTCCTACAATGAGCAGTTCTTC. As protein: CASSPRGGSSYNEQFF.